This is a list of T cell receptor beta chains from one sample in a study of blood T cell repertoires in COVID-19. The data were produced by immunoSEQ multiplex PCR, yet TCRdb's version contains in-frame clones alone and is incomplete. The table has about 91,000 clones, approximately 90% seen once. The sample comprised peripheral blood. The receptors come from an elderly woman with active COVID-19. Each CDR3 is given with its conserved first and last residue. A D gene is named only where the DNA matches it firmly. Size is omitted from some rows. Given values are once, few, many or a class for expanded clones.

v_call	d_call	j_call	clone_size	cdr3_aa	cdr3_nt
TRBV19	TRBD1	TRBJ2-5	NA	CASSPRQGTETQYF	TGTGCCAGTAGTCCCAGACAGGGAACGGAGACCCAGTACTTC
TRBV28	NA	TRBJ1-4	NA	CASSWPGATNEKLFF	TGTGCCAGCAGTTGGCCGGGGGCAACTAATGAAAAACTGTTTTTT
TRBV6-5	TRBD2	TRBJ2-7	NA	CASSAPGTRNEQYF	TGTGCCAGCAGCGCCCCCGGGACTAGGAACGAGCAGTACTTC
TRBV4-2	NA	TRBJ2-7	few	CASSRTQSYEQYF	TGTGCCAGCAGCCGCACCCAGTCCTACGAGCAGTACTTC
TRBV24-1	NA	TRBJ2-3	NA	CATSDSGSTDTQYF	TGTGCCACCAGTGATAGCGGGTCAACAGATACGCAGTATTTT
TRBV7-3	NA	TRBJ2-1	NA	CASSLGGGAWNEQFF	TGTGCCAGCAGCTTAGGAGGGGGCGCGTGGAATGAGCAGTTCTTC
TRBV19	NA	TRBJ2-1	NA	CASTGWVYNEQFF	TGTGCCAGCACGGGGTGGGTTTACAATGAGCAGTTCTTC
TRBV2	TRBD2	TRBJ2-1	NA	CASSGEGGLPNEQFF	TGTGCCAGCAGTGGTGAGGGAGGGCTCCCCAATGAGCAGTTCTTC
TRBV10-1	TRBD2	TRBJ2-7	once	CARGVVSGCYEQYF	TGCGCCCGGGGGGTGGTGTCGGGATGCTACGAGCAGTACTTC
TRBV7-9	NA	TRBJ1-2	NA	CASSLGGVYYGYTF	TGTGCCAGCAGCTTAGGGGGCGTTTACTATGGCTACACCTTC
TRBV10-3	TRBD1	TRBJ1-6	NA	CAIRVDRANSPLHF	TGTGCCATCAGGGTAGACAGGGCGAATTCACCCCTCCACTTT
TRBV19	NA	TRBJ2-7	NA	CASSPSGSYEQYF	TGTGCCAGTAGTCCGTCGGGCTCCTACGAGCAGTACTTC
TRBV5-1	TRBD2	TRBJ2-7	NA	CASSSQTSGSYEQYF	TGCGCCAGCAGCTCTCAGACTAGCGGGAGCTACGAGCAGTACTTC
TRBV4-3	TRBD1	TRBJ2-5	NA	CASSSRDRQETQYF	TGCGCCAGCAGCTCCCGGGACAGGCAAGAGACCCAGTACTTC
TRBV30	NA	TRBJ1-2	once	CAWSVEDYGYTF	TGTGCCTGGAGTGTGGAGGACTATGGCTACACCTTC
TRBV3-1/TRBV3-2	TRBD1	TRBJ2-3	NA	CASSPPRRTGADTQYF	TGTGCCAGCAGCCCTCCAAGGCGGACAGGGGCAGATACGCAGTATTTT
TRBV6-2/TRBV6-3	TRBD1	TRBJ2-7	once	CASSWTGTYEQYF	TGTGCCAGCAGTTGGACAGGGACGTACGAGCAGTACTTC
TRBV6-5	NA	TRBJ2-7	NA	CASSYSAGKFGEQYF	TGTGCCAGCAGTTACTCGGCAGGGAAGTTCGGCGAGCAGTACTTC
TRBV11-2	NA	TRBJ2-1	NA	CASSSSRGGEQFF	TGTGCCAGCAGCTCATCTCGCGGGGGCGAGCAGTTCTTC
TRBV21-1	NA	TRBJ2-7	NA	CASSKRARSWEQYF	TGTGCCAGCAGCAAAAGAGCTAGATCGTGGGAGCAGTACTTC
TRBV6-2/TRBV6-3	NA	TRBJ2-7	NA	CASSDNYEQYF	TGTGCCAGCAGCGACAACTACGAGCAGTACTTC
TRBV19	TRBD2	TRBJ2-4	few	CASSIAGGRPKNIQYF	TGTGCCAGTAGTATAGCGGGCGGGAGACCTAAAAACATTCAGTACTTC
TRBV7-2	TRBD1	TRBJ2-4	NA	CASSQMGQGQNIQYF	TGTGCCAGCAGCCAAATGGGACAGGGCCAAAACATTCAGTACTTC
TRBV19	NA	TRBJ1-1	once	CASSTYTEAFF	TGTGCCAGTAGTACTTACACTGAAGCTTTCTTT
TRBV7-2	NA	TRBJ2-7	NA	CASSFNSYEQYF	TGTGCCAGCAGCTTCAATTCCTACGAGCAGTACTTC
TRBV6-4	TRBD2	TRBJ2-7	NA	CASSDSGTSGRNYEQYF	TGTGCCAGCAGTGACTCCGGGACTAGCGGGAGAAACTACGAGCAGTACTTC
TRBV9	TRBD1	TRBJ2-2	NA	CASSVASQGAGTGELFF	TGTGCCAGCAGCGTAGCTAGTCAGGGGGCGGGCACCGGGGAGCTGTTTTTT
TRBV18	TRBD1	TRBJ1-2	once	CASSPRQPSGGLPIGYTF	TGTGCCAGCTCACCACGACAGCCATCAGGGGGGCTCCCTATCGGCTACACCTTC
TRBV5-1	TRBD1	TRBJ1-4	NA	CASSYSLTGANEKLFF	TGCGCCAGCAGCTACTCCCTCACAGGGGCGAATGAAAAACTGTTTTTT
TRBV7-2	TRBD2	TRBJ2-7	NA	CASSLDAGGEQYF	TGTGCCAGCAGCTTAGACGCGGGGGGGGAGCAGTACTTC
TRBV28	NA	TRBJ1-5	few	CASTLEGALIPYSNQPQHF	TGTGCCAGCACCTTAGAAGGGGCTCTCATTCCTTATAGCAATCAGCCCCAGCATTTT
TRBV21-1	NA	TRBJ1-5	NA	CASSRRGGAYQPQHF	TGTGCCAGCAGCAGGCGCGGGGGCGCATATCAGCCCCAGCATTTT
TRBV24-1	NA	TRBJ2-7	NA	CATADGFTPGQYF	TGTGCCACTGCTGACGGGTTCACCCCTGGGCAGTACTTC
TRBV7-2	NA	TRBJ2-2	NA	CASSLGLVDTGELFF	TGTGCCAGCAGCTTAGGCTTGGTAGACACCGGGGAGCTGTTTTTT
TRBV29-1	NA	TRBJ1-1	once	CSGSDPNTEAFF	TGCAGCGGCAGTGATCCGAACACTGAAGCTTTCTTT
TRBV7-9	TRBD1	TRBJ2-1	NA	CASSAYRGASSYNEQFF	TGTGCCAGCAGCGCCTACAGGGGAGCGAGTAGCTACAATGAGCAGTTCTTC
TRBV5-1	NA	TRBJ2-3	NA	CASSFGTLGDTQYF	TGCGCCAGCAGCTTCGGGACTCTAGGGGATACGCAGTATTTT
TRBV19	NA	TRBJ2-4	NA	CASSIAPAGTKNIQYF	TGTGCCAGTAGTATAGCGCCGGCGGGAACCAAAAACATTCAGTACTTC
TRBV18	TRBD1	TRBJ2-7	NA	CASSPSGQGTYEQYF	TGTGCCAGCTCACCCAGTGGACAGGGAACCTACGAGCAGTACTTC
TRBV6-1	NA	TRBJ1-2	NA	CASSEAGQNYGYTF	TGTGCCAGCAGTGAAGCGGGGCAAAACTATGGCTACACCTTC
TRBV7-2	NA	TRBJ1-1	NA	CASSLRHSEAFF	TGTGCCAGCAGCCTTCGACACTCTGAAGCTTTCTTT
TRBV5-5	NA	TRBJ1-2	NA	CASSWATGRGANYGYTF	TGTGCCAGCAGCTGGGCGACAGGCCGGGGGGCAAACTATGGCTACACCTTC
TRBV29-1	TRBD2	TRBJ2-7	NA	CSVERIAGGSGDEQYF	TGCAGCGTTGAAAGAATAGCGGGAGGATCCGGCGACGAGCAGTACTTC
TRBV7-2	NA	TRBJ2-3	NA	CASSPGPGTDTQYF	TGTGCCAGCAGCCCAGGGCCGGGCACAGATACGCAGTATTTT
TRBV5-1	NA	TRBJ1-1	NA	CASSLAFLGDTEAFF	TGCGCCAGCAGCTTGGCCTTCCTCGGGGACACTGAAGCTTTCTTT
TRBV2	NA	TRBJ2-2	NA	CASGLEGSGSAGELFF	TGTGCCAGCGGCCTGGAGGGCTCGGGCAGTGCAGGGGAGCTGTTTTTT
TRBV19	TRBD2	TRBJ2-3	NA	CASSIGGRALAQYF	TGTGCCAGTAGTATTGGCGGGAGGGCTTTGGCGCAGTATTTT
TRBV28	TRBD2	TRBJ2-3	NA	CASSSGLAGDTQYF	TGTGCCAGCAGTTCGGGACTAGCAGGGGATACGCAGTATTTT
TRBV5-1	TRBD1	TRBJ1-2	NA	CASSQGQGAGGYTF	TGCGCCAGCAGCCAGGGACAGGGGGCGGGCGGCTACACCTTC
TRBV29-1	NA	TRBJ1-4	NA	CSVATATNEKLFF	TGCAGCGTCGCTACAGCAACTAATGAAAAACTGTTTTTT
TRBV20-1	NA	TRBJ2-1	once	CSAPEYNEQFF	TGCAGTGCTCCCGAGTACAATGAGCAGTTCTTC